Following are 27 T cell receptor beta chains from one sample sequenced in a study of brain T cells in children with intractable seizures. Noted time point: blood from clinic visit 5 months post-surgery; TSC patient then seizure free. Data came from immunoSEQ multiplex PCR; TCRdb stores just in-frame clones and leaves some out. The sample comprises a few hundred thousand clones, roughly 93% of which are singletons, and 4.5% to 7% rests with the top ten. This specimen consisted of peripheral blood, obtained roughly 5 months after surgery. These receptors were collected from a boy younger than two with tuberous sclerosis and intractable seizures.

The V and J genes are TRBV29-1 and TRBJ2-7; 15 bases line up with TRBD2. Germline V gene sequence: CDR1 SQVTM, CDR2 ANQGSEA. The CDR3 runs to 15 residues. J was trimmed by 7 bases and V by 5 bases; bases with no gene match: 9. The CDR3 sequence is CSVRTSGGAKREQYF. The DNA of the CDR3 is TGCAGCGTTCGGACTAGCGGGGGGGCAAAACGGGAGCAGTACTTC.

The V call is TRBV5-6, the J call TRBJ1-2; no firm D call. The germline CDR1 and CDR2 sequences are SGHDT and YYEEEE. Trimming shortened V by 0 bases and J by 3 bases, and 15 bases separated the two germline ends. This CDR3 region has 16 residues. CDR3 region: CASSLAASLRDYGYTF. DNA of the CDR3: TGTGCCAGCAGCTTGGCCGCAAGCCTGCGGGACTATGGCTACACCTTC. The full variable domain, with the rest looked up from reference TRBV5-6 and TRBJ1-2, is DAGVTQSPTHLIKTRGQQVTLRCSPKSGHDTVSWYQQALGQGPQFIFQYYEEEERQRGNFPDRFSGHQFPNYSSELNVNALLLGDSALYLCASSLAASLRDYGYTFGSGTRLTVV.

The V call is TRBV9, the J call TRBJ2-3; maybe TRBD1 (5 bases). Per the germline V gene, CDR1 is SGDLS and CDR2 is YYNGEE. This CDR3 comprises 14 residues. V lost 4 bases, J lost 4 bases, and 13 bases lay in between. CDR3 DNA: TGTGCCAGCAGCACTGAAACCAGGGCAGATACGCAGTATTTT. Its translation: CASSTETRADTQYF.

This clone was detected only once. This chain joins TRBV5-1 and TRBJ2-5; no clear D gene. With 0 bases removed from V and 4 bases from J, the gap between germline ends came to 10 bases. The V gene's germline CDR1 is SGHRS and CDR2 YFSETQ. The CDR3 runs to 14 residues. The CDR3 DNA reads as TGCGCCAGCAGCTTGGGGCAGGCCCCAGAGACCCAGTACTTC. This gives the protein CASSLGQAPETQYF.

The V and J genes are TRBV16 and TRBJ1-5; D perhaps matches TRBD1 (5 bases). The CDR3 covers 15 residues. Germline loops: CDR1 KGHSY, CDR2 FQNENV. V was trimmed by 0 bases and J by 2 bases, leaving 8 bases between them. Here the CDR3 DNA reads TGTGCCAGCAGCCAATCCCCGGGGGGCAATCAGCCCCAGCATTTT. Encoded protein: CASSQSPGGNQPQHF.

This chain connects TRBV14 to TRBJ2-6; 7 bases map to TRBD1. V lost 1 base and J lost 1; bases outside the gene matches: 7. The CDR3 has 18 amino acids. Germline V gene lookup returns CDR1 SGHDN and CDR2 FVKESK. CDR3 sequence (DNA): TGTGCCAGCAGCCAAGTGGGGACAGAAAATTCTGGGGCCAACGTCCTGACTTTC. Translated: CASSQVGTENSGANVLTF.

This rearrangement joins TRBV6-1 to TRBJ1-5; TRBD1 might be the D (6 bases). V lost 3 bases to trimming and J lost 7 bases, with 22 bases between them. Germline CDR1 is MNHNS and CDR2 is SASEGT. CDR3 length equals 17 residues. CDR3 sequence: CASSELSRGAVNQPQHF. In nucleotides, the CDR3 is TGTGCCAGCAGTGAGCTGTCACGGGGGGCAGTGAACCAGCCCCAGCATTTT.

The chain couples TRBV7-9 to TRBJ2-2; D not resolved. CDR3 length equals 12 residues. Trimming removed 6 bases at V and 9 bases at J, with 11 bases between. Germline V CDR1 and CDR2: SEHNR, FQNEAQ (reference sequence). CDR3: CASSHGVWELFF. The CDR3 nucleotides are TGTGCCAGCAGTCACGGTGTTTGGGAGCTGTTTTTT. Filled out from reference TRBV7-9 and TRBJ2-2, the complete variable domain reads DTGVSQNPRHKITKRGQNVTFRCDPISEHNRLYWYRQTLGQGPEFLTYFQNEAQLEKSRLLSDRFSAERPKGSFSTLEIQRTEQGDSAMYLCASSHGVWELFFGEGSRLTVL.

The chain is built from TRBV7-9 and TRBJ1-4; D gene unclear. CDR1 is SEHNR and CDR2 is FQNEAQ in the germline V gene (reference sequence). The CDR3 contains 16 residues. Trimming cost V 4 bases and J 6 bases, with 18 bases left between them. CDR3 DNA: TGTGCCAGCAGCTCTATCGGACGGCTTGTGGATGAAAAACTGTTTTTT. The encoded protein is CASSSIGRLVDEKLFF.

The chain joins TRBV5-1 to TRBJ2-3; the D gene is possibly TRBD2 (5 bases). Trimming took off 4 bases at V and 0 bases at J, with 15 bases between the two ends. The CDR3 is made up of 16 amino acids. Germline V gene data show CDR1 as SGHRS and CDR2 as YFSETQ. The CDR3 sequence is CASSLYSASSTDTQYF. As DNA, the CDR3 is TGCGCCAGCAGCCTATATAGCGCGTCTAGCACAGATACGCAGTATTTT.

The genes are TRBV7-9 and TRBJ2-2; 11 nucleotides align to TRBD1. The CDR3 consists of 19 residues. J lost 5 bases, V lost 4 bases, and 15 bases had no gene match. Germline values: CDR1 SEHNR, CDR2 FQNEAQ (reference sequence). This CDR3 is CASSSTISWTGGRTGELFF. The CDR3 nucleotides are TGTGCCAGCAGCTCCACCATCTCATGGACAGGGGGCCGGACCGGGGAGCTGTTTTTT.

The chain combines TRBV5-1 with TRBJ1-1, with TRBD1 as a possible D gene (5 bases). Trimming took off 0 bases at V and 4 bases at J, with 16 bases between the two ends. Germline values: CDR1 SGHRS, CDR2 YFSETQ. CDR3 length: 16 residues. CDR3 in amino acids: CASSLAVWGSSTEAFF. CDR3 bases: TGCGCCAGCAGCTTGGCCGTCTGGGGCTCTAGCACTGAAGCTTTCTTT.

J is TRBJ1-1 and V is TRBV7-9; no definite D call. The V gene's germline CDR1 is SEHNR and CDR2 FQNEAQ (reference sequence). The CDR3 runs 14 residues. V lost 1 base, J lost 2 bases, and 8 bases lay in between. CDR3 protein: CASSLVEGNTEAFF. The CDR3 bases are TGTGCCAGCAGCTTAGTCGAGGGAAACACTGAAGCTTTCTTT.

The V call is TRBV11-2, the J call TRBJ1-1, with 10 bases matching TRBD1. Germline V gene data show CDR1 as SGHAT and CDR2 as FQNNGV. The CDR3 is 15 residues long. The ends lost 5 bases at V and 1 base at J; junction bases unmatched: 4. The CDR3: CASSKDRGWNTEAFF. The CDR3 nucleotides read TGTGCCAGCAGCAAGGACAGGGGGTGGAACACTGAAGCTTTCTTT.

The chain employs TRBV7-8 and TRBJ2-4; D not resolved. The CDR3 length is 18 residues. Germline V gives CDR1 SGHVS, CDR2 FQNEAQ. V dropped 5 bases and J dropped 6 bases, with 26 bases sitting between them. DNA for the CDR3: TGTGCCAGCAGCCTTAGGGTTGGGGTTGGTTGGCCTGGAAACATTCAGTACTTC. Translating gives CASSLRVGVGWPGNIQYF.

V is TRBV5-6 and J is TRBJ2-3; 14 nucleotides align to TRBD2. Per the germline V gene, CDR1 is SGHDT and CDR2 is YYEEEE. The CDR3 loop spans 17 amino acids. J gave up 4 bases and V 3 bases, and 7 bases lay outside the gene matches. In DNA, the CDR3 is TGTGCCAGCAGCTGGGGGACTAGCGGGAGTGGGGCAGATACGCAGTATTTT. Residues: CASSWGTSGSGADTQYF.

J is TRBJ2-1 and V is TRBV19; weak D call: TRBD2 (5 bases). The CDR3 totals 14 residues. V was clipped by 7 bases and J by 0 bases, with 10 bases between them. Germline V gene sequence: CDR1 LNHDA, CDR2 SQIVND (reference sequence). The CDR3 DNA sequence: TGTGCCAGTATTTCGGGGAGCTCCTACAATGAGCAGTTCTTC. It yields the protein CASISGSSYNEQFF.

In nucleotides, the CDR3 is TGTGCTAGTGCCCAATCCCAATGGAGGACAGACTATGGCTACACCTTC. Translating it yields CASAQSQWRTDYGYTF. The chain combines TRBV12-5 with TRBJ1-2, with D tentatively TRBD1 (6 bases). Germline V lookup: CDR1 LGHNT, CDR2 FRNRAP. This CDR3 is 16 amino acids long. V was cut by 7 bases and J by 3 bases, with 21 bases left in between.

V is TRBV3-1 (or the pseudogene TRBV3-2) and J is TRBJ1-2; D not resolved. The CDR3 length is 15 residues. The V and J ends lost 0 bases and 3 bases respectively, with 11 bases between them. Per germline, CDR1 LGHDT and CDR2 YNNKEL (reference sequence). The CDR3 coding sequence is TGTGCCAGCAGCCAAGATGTAGGACGCTACTATGGCTACACCTTC. The encoded protein is CASSQDVGRYYGYTF.

The CDR3 DNA is TGTGCCAGCTCTTCCACCGGGACAGCTTCCTACGAGCAGTACTTC. This encodes CASSSTGTASYEQYF. The chain joins TRBV19 to TRBJ2-7; 7 bases are a match to TRBD1. Germline lookup yields CDR1 LNHDA and CDR2 SQIVND (reference sequence). CDR3 length equals 15 residues. V lost 9 bases to trimming and J lost 1 base; unmatched junction nucleotides: 12.

V usage is TRBV23-1 and J usage is TRBJ2-3; D might be TRBD2 (5 bases). TRBV23-1 qualifies as an ORF whose function is uncertain. V lost 11 bases to trimming and J lost 6 bases, with 21 bases between them. This CDR3 is 14 amino acids long. CDR3 region: CAAAWALRGDTQYF. The CDR3 DNA sequence: TGCGCCGCTGCGTGGGCGCTCCGCGGGGATACGCAGTATTTT.

The chain uses TRBV5-1 and TRBJ2-3; possibly TRBD1 for D (5 bases). This CDR3 comprises 14 residues. CDR1 SGHRS and CDR2 YFSETQ come from the germline V gene. V was shortened by 0 bases and J by 2 bases, with 7 bases between the two germline ends. The CDR3 bases are TGCGCCAGCAGCTTGGAACAGGTCACAGATACGCAGTATTTT. Translating it yields CASSLEQVTDTQYF.

The gene calls are TRBV27 and TRBJ1-5; D may be TRBD1 (5 bases). Germline V gene data show CDR1 as MNHEY and CDR2 as SMNVEV (reference sequence). This CDR3 contains 14 residues. V was cut by 2 bases and J by 9 bases, with 14 bases left in between. CDR3 sequence (DNA): TGTGCCAGCAGTTTACGGGGCCGCCAAGGGCCCCAGCATTTT. Translated, it gives CASSLRGRQGPQHF.

V gene TRBV12-2 combines with J gene TRBJ1-1. TRBV12-2 is a recognized pseudogene. The CDR3 is 16 amino acids. CDR3: CASRLALNEGTAEAFF. The CDR3 DNA sequence: TGTGCAAGTCGCTTAGCGCTAAATGAGGGGACCGCTGAAGCTTTCTTT.

The J gene is TRBJ2-7, the V gene TRBV6-5; 11 bases match TRBD2. J gave up 1 base and V 5 bases, and 4 bases lay outside the gene matches. Germline V gene sequence: CDR1 MNHEY, CDR2 SVGAGI. CDR3 length: 15 residues. The CDR3 DNA follows: TGTGCCAGCAGTCCCTGGACTAGCGGGTCCTACGAGCAGTACTTC. Protein sequence: CASSPWTSGSYEQYF.

This chain links TRBV28 with TRBJ2-7; 10 bases align to TRBD2. Germline CDR1 MDHEN, CDR2 SYDVKM. After removal of 5 bases from V and 1 base from J, the junction contained 11 bases not matched to a gene. The CDR3 has 17 residues. The CDR3 sequence: CASSNSLSGRPSYEQYF. The CDR3, as DNA: TGTGCCAGCAGTAACTCGCTTAGCGGGAGGCCGTCCTACGAGCAGTACTTC.

The chain combines TRBV5-6 with TRBJ2-7, with 8 positions matching TRBD1. The V gene end was trimmed by 0 bases and the J gene end by 6 bases; junction bases not matched to a gene: 8. Germline CDR1 SGHDT, CDR2 YYEEEE. This CDR3 contains 15 residues. The CDR3 is CASSLVGTGRGEQYF. For the CDR3, the DNA is TGTGCCAGCAGCTTGGTTGGGACAGGACGGGGCGAGCAGTACTTC.